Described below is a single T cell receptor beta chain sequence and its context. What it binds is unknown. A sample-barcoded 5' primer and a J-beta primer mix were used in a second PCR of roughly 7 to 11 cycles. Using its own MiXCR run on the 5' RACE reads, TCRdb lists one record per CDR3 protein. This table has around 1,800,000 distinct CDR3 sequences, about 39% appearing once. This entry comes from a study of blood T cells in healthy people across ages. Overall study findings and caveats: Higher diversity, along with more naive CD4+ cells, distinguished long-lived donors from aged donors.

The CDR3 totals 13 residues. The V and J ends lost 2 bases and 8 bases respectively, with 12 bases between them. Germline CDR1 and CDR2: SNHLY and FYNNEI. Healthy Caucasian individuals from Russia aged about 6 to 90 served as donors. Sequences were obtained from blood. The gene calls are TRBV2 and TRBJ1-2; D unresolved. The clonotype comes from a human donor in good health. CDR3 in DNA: TGTGCCAGCAGTGAATTAGGAAGAAGCGGCTACACCTTC. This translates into CASSELGRSGYTF.